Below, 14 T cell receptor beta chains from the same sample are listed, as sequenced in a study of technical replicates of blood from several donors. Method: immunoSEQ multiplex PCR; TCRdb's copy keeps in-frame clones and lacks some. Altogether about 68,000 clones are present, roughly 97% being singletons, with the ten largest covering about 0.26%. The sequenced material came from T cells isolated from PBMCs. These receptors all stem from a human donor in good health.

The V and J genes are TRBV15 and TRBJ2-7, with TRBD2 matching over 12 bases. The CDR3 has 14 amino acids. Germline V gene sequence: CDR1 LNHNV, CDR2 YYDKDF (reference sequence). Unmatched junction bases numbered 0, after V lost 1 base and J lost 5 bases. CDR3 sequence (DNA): TGTGCCACCAGCAGAGGACTAGCGGGAGACGAGCAGTACTTC. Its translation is CATSRGLAGDEQYF.

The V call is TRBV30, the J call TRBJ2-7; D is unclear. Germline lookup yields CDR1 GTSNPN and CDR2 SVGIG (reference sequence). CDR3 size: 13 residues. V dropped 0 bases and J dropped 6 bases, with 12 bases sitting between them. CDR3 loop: CAWSVGVFLEQYF. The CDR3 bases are TGTGCCTGGAGTGTCGGAGTTTTTCTCGAGCAGTACTTC.

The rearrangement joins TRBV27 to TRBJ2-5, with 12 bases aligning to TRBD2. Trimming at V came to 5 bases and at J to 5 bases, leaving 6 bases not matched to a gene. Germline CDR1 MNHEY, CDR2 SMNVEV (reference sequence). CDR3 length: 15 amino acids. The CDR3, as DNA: TGTGCCAGCAGTCTAGCGGGAGGGTTCTACGAGACCCAGTACTTC. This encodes CASSLAGGFYETQYF.

The DNA of the CDR3 is TGTGCCAGCATCAAGGGACTGACAGGGAACTATGGCTACACCTTC. It encodes CASIKGLTGNYGYTF. The rearrangement links TRBV9 to TRBJ1-2, with 7 bases fitting TRBD1. Germline V gene data show CDR1 as SGDLS and CDR2 as YYNGEE. CDR3 size: 15 residues. V shed 6 bases, J shed 2 bases, and the junction held 10 bases outside the gene matches.

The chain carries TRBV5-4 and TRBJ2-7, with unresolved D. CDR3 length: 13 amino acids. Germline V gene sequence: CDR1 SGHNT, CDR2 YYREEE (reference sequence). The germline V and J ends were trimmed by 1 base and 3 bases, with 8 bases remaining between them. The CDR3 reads CASSLRGDYEQYF. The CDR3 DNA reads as TGTGCCAGCAGCTTGCGCGGAGACTACGAGCAGTACTTC.

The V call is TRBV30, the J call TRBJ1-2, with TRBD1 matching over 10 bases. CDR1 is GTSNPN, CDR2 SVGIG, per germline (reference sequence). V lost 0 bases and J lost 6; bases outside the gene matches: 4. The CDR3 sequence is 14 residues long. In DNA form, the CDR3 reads TGTGCCTGGAGTGTGGGGACAGGGGACGATGGCTACACCTTC. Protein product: CAWSVGTGDDGYTF. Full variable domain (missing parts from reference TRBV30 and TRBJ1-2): SQTIHQWPATLVQPVGSPLSLECTVEGTSNPNLYWYRQAAGRGLQLLFYSVGIGQISSEVPQNLSASRPQDRQFILSSKKLLLSDSGFYLCAWSVGTGDDGYTFGSGTRLTVV.

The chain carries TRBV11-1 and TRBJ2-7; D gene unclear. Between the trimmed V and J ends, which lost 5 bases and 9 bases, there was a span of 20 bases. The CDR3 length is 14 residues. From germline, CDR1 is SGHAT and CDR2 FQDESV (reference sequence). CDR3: CASSLYLGSLGQYF. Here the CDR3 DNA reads TGTGCCAGCAGCCTGTATTTGGGCAGCTTGGGGCAGTACTTC.

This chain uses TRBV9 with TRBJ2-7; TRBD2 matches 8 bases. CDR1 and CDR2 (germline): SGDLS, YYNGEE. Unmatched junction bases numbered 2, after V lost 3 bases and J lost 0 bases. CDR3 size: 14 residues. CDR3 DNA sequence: TGTGCCAGCAGCGACGGACTAGCCTCCTACGAGCAGTACTTC. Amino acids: CASSDGLASYEQYF.

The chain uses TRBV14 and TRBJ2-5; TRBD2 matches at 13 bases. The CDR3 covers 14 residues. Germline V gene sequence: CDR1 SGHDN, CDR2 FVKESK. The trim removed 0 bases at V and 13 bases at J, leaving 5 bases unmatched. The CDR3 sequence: CASSQDRTSGGRYF. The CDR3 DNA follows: TGTGCCAGCAGCCAAGATAGGACTAGCGGGGGCCGGTACTTC.

CDR3 DNA: TGTGCCAGCAGCTCCCCCCGGGAGGGGGTCGAGCAGTACTTC. Amino acids: CASSSPREGVEQYF. This chain connects TRBV5-4 to TRBJ2-7, with TRBD2 identical over 8 bases. CDR3 length: 14 amino acids. With V trimmed by 3 bases and J by 6 bases, 8 bases remained unmatched. The germline CDR1 and CDR2 sequences are SGHNT and YYREEE (reference sequence).

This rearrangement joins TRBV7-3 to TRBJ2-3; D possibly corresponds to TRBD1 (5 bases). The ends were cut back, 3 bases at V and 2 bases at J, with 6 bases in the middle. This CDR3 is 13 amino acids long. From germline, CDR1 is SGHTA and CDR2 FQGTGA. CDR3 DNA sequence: TGTGCCAGCAGCTTGGACACCACAGATACGCAGTATTTT. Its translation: CASSLDTTDTQYF. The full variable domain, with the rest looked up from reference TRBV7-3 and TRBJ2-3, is GAGVSQTPSNKVTEKGKYVELRCDPISGHTALYWYRQSLGQGPEFLIYFQGTGAADDSGLPNDRFFAVRPEGSVSTLKIQRTERGDSAVYLCASSLDTTDTQYFGPGTRLTVL.

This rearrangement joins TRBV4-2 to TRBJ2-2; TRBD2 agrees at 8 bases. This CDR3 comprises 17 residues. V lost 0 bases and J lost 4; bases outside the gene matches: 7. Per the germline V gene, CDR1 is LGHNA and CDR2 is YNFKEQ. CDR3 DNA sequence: TGTGCCAGCAGCCAAGATAGGAGCGGGAGTTCCACCGGGGAGCTGTTTTTT. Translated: CASSQDRSGSSTGELFF.

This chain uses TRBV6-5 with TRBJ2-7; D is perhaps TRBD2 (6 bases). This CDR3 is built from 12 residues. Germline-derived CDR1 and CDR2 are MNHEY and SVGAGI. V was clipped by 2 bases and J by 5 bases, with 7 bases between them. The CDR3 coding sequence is TGTGCCAGCAGTTACCGGGGGAACGAGCAGTACTTC. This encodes CASSYRGNEQYF.

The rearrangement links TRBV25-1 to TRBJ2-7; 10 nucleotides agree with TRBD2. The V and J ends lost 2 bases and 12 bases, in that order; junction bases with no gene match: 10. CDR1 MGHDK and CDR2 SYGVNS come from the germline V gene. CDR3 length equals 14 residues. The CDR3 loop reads CASSEVGLAGVMYF. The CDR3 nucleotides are TGTGCCAGCAGTGAAGTAGGGCTAGCGGGAGTCATGTACTTC.